Listed here is a single T cell receptor beta chain. Its cognate antigen is unknown. The source of the sample is a study of T cell responses to AZD1222 COVID-19 vaccine. Produced via immunoSEQ multiplex PCR; TCRdb's table is partial and in-frame only. This sample carries 110,000 or so clones, more than 85% of them seen once, and the ten largest clones take about 7.4%. CDR1 is KGHSH, CDR2 LQKENI, per germline. This CDR3 is built from 14 residues. V was cut by 3 bases and J by 3 bases, with 11 bases left in between. Findings and limits, study-wide: Spike as a whole was targeted by vaccine-associated CD4 TCRs, dominant at 160-218 and 743-854. After two AZD1222 doses, spike-specific TCR breadth and depth rose versus day 0. The peak T cell response came first, and repertoires were sampled only after it. As reported, nearly half of all spike-specific TCRs target variant regions that are unmutated.

The input for sequencing was peripheral blood, taken 28 days after the second AZD1222 dose. The genes are TRBV18 and TRBJ1-1; possibly TRBD1 for D (5 bases). The TCR originated in an adult who received the AZD1222 COVID-19 vaccine. This CDR3 is CASSPQGGDTEAFF. The CDR3 DNA reads as TGTGCCAGCTCACCGCAGGGTGGTGACACTGAAGCTTTCTTT.